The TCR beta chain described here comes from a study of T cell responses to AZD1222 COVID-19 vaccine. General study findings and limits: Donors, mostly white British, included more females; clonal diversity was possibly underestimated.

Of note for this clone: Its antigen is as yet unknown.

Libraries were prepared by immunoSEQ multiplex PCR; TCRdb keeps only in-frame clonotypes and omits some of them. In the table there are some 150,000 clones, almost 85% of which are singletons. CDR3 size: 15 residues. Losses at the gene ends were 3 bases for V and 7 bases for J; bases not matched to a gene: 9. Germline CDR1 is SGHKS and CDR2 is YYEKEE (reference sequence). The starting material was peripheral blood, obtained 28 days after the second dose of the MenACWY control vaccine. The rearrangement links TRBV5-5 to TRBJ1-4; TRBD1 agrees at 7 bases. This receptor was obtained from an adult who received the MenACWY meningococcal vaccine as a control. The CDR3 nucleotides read TGTGCCAGCAGCTCTGGACAGGTTCAAGGTGAAAAACTGTTTTTT. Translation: CASSSGQVQGEKLFF.